What follows are 7 T cell receptor beta chains derived from one specimen sequenced in a study of T cell changes during pregnancy in multiple sclerosis. Clones were read by immunoSEQ multiplex PCR, and TCRdb kept only the in-frame ones, dropping some. Of 75,000 to 95,000 clones listed, approximately 93% were seen once; the top ten hold more than 2.5%. This material consisted of peripheral blood, taken in the second trimester of pregnancy. Receptors were obtained from a female donor with multiple sclerosis, enrolled in a pregnancy study.

This clone was found once. The V and J genes are TRBV2 and TRBJ2-1; 7 bases agree with TRBD2. Germline V gene sequence: CDR1 SNHLY, CDR2 FYNNEI. V trimming: 8 bases; J trimming: 2 bases; junction bases outside the gene matches: 3. The length of the CDR3 is 13 residues. CDR3: CASAGEPYNEQFF. CDR3 DNA sequence: TGTGCCAGCGCGGGGGAGCCCTACAATGAGCAGTTCTTC.

The chain carries TRBV29-1 and TRBJ2-1; 15 nucleotides align to TRBD2. This CDR3 has 15 amino acids. J lost 5 bases, V lost 7 bases, and 6 bases had no gene match. The V gene's germline CDR1 is SQVTM and CDR2 ANQGSEA. The CDR3 bases are TGCAGCGGATGGACTAGCGGGGGGGTTAACAATGAGCAGTTCTTC. It encodes CSGWTSGGVNNEQFF.

The chain carries TRBV15 and TRBJ2-7; D uncertain. The CDR3 consists of 13 residues. Germline loops: CDR1 LNHNV, CDR2 YYDKDF (reference sequence). Trimming pared 0 bases from V and 5 bases from J, leaving 8 bases between. CDR3 nucleotide sequence: TGTGCCACCAGCAGAGATCCTGGAGACGAGCAGTACTTC. It codes for CATSRDPGDEQYF. Looking up the rest from reference TRBV15 and TRBJ2-7 gives the full variable domain: DAMVIQNPRYQVTQFGKPVTLSCSQTLNHNVMYWYQQKSSQAPKLLFHYYDKDFNNEADTPDNFQSRRPNTSFCFLDIRSPGLGDTAMYLCATSRDPGDEQYFGPGTRLTVT.

The gene calls are TRBV15 and TRBJ1-4, with 7 nucleotides matching TRBD1. Unmatched junction bases numbered 8, after V lost 3 bases and J lost 7 bases. Per germline, CDR1 LNHNV and CDR2 YYDKDF (reference sequence). The CDR3 is 15 amino acids. The CDR3 loop is CATSSTGERGEKLFF. CDR3 bases: TGTGCCACCAGCAGTACAGGGGAACGGGGTGAAAAACTGTTTTTT.

The rearrangement links TRBV30 to TRBJ2-2, with a tentative D call TRBD2 (5 bases). V shed 4 bases and J shed 1 base, with 7 bases lying between them. The length of the CDR3 is 13 residues. Germline lookup yields CDR1 GTSNPN and CDR2 SVGIG (reference sequence). The CDR3 reads CAWTGVNTGELFF. CDR3 DNA sequence: TGTGCCTGGACCGGGGTGAACACCGGGGAGCTGTTTTTT.

On this clone itself: The sample holds other DNA sequences that translate to the same CDR3. The rearrangement links TRBV29-1 to TRBJ2-7, with a tentative D call TRBD2 (6 bases). CDR3 length equals 12 residues. The germline V gene encodes CDR1 SQVTM and CDR2 ANQGSEA. Trimming cost V 5 bases and J 1 base, with 9 bases left between them. CDR3 protein: CSVTSSSYEQYF. The CDR3 DNA follows: TGCAGCGTTACTAGCTCGTCCTACGAGCAGTACTTC.

V is TRBV6-6 and J is TRBJ2-7; 10 bases are a match to TRBD1. The CDR3 is 14 residues long. Germline V lookup: CDR1 MNHNY, CDR2 SVGAGI (reference sequence). V shed 6 bases, J shed 5 bases, and the junction held 7 bases outside the gene matches. The CDR3 is CASRPGTGAHEQYF. The CDR3 DNA reads as TGTGCCAGCAGGCCCGGGACAGGGGCCCACGAGCAGTACTTC.